This T cell receptor (beta chain) appears in the sequencing data of a study of T cell responses to AZD1222 COVID-19 vaccine. Study overall: Second-dose recipients at about 4 or about 12 weeks were treated as one pooled group. Study observations and caveats: Spike-specific TCRs gained breadth and depth after people received two AZD1222 doses. Among spike-specific TCRs, nearly half reportedly target unmutated variant regions.

The method was immunoSEQ multiplex PCR; TCRdb's version includes in-frame clones alone and lacks a portion of them. The sample lists over 100,000 clones, about nine tenths occurring once. With respect to this clone: Its specificity is unknown.

Germline V gene lookup returns CDR1 SGHTA and CDR2 FQGNSA. Trimming at V came to 5 bases and at J to 9 bases, leaving 7 bases not matched to a gene. The CDR3 has 16 residues. Sequencing was performed on peripheral blood, taken on day 0 of AZD1222 vaccination. This clonotype originated in an adult in good health. The chain links TRBV7-2 to TRBJ2-1, with 16 bases aligning to TRBD2. CDR3 in DNA: TGTGCCAGCAGCCGGGGACTAGCGGGGGGGAAGGGTGAGCAGTTCTTC. This translates into CASSRGLAGGKGEQFF.